This TCR beta chain was sequenced for a study of T cells after yellow fever vaccination. This clonotype was seen ten or more times. The antigen is unknown. Trimming pared 0 bases from V and 2 bases from J, leaving 5 bases between. This CDR3 is 13 amino acids long. CDR1 and CDR2 from the germline V gene are SGHNT and YYREEE (reference sequence). Study results and limitations: The secondary response was weaker but peaked faster, day 5 versus 15. Boosting was followed by the reappearance of most primary-vaccination clones (under 97% CD4, about 90% CD8). Researchers noted that a small share of clonotypes showed up in both CD4 and CD8 compartments.

The study made its TCR cDNA through 5'RACE template switching. That step introduced a universal primer site along with UMIs. TCRdb reprocessed the 5' RACE reads via MiXCR and lists one record per CDR3 protein. The profile shows about 240,000 distinct CDR3 sequences, 6.9% of them singletons. The receptor was isolated from a man aged 30 to 39 who received the YFV17D yellow fever vaccine. The V gene is TRBV5-4, the J gene TRBJ1-1; no firm D call. This specimen consisted of CD4+ T cells sorted from PBMCs, obtained 15 days after the yellow fever booster vaccination. The CDR3, as DNA: TGTGCCAGCAGCTTGGCGGGAAACACTGAAGCTTTCTTT. Translation gives CASSLAGNTEAFF.